The following is a T cell receptor beta chain sequence with its context. Its specificity is unknown. This record belongs to a study of CD8+ T cells in alopecia areata. Study-wide background: Patients remained on tofacitinib for 6 to 18 months and then went 6 months without it. Study conclusions and caveats: For lesional scalp, especially alopecia totalis/universalis, clonality was higher than in normal scalp. Among the 100 top clones, expanded CD8+ clones, like scalp clonality, were significantly decreased by tofacitinib. Persistence of many expanded lesional clones was seen in scalp and blood during tofacitinib.

V was cut by 4 bases and J by 6 bases, with 14 bases left in between. This CDR3 spans 13 amino acids. Germline lookup yields CDR1 SGHDT and CDR2 YYEEEE. Investigators isolated RNA and reverse transcribed it into cDNA to act as the sequencing template. Profiling relied on immunoSEQ multiplex PCR, and the TCRdb table lists in-frame clones only, not all of them. The data hold 150,000 to 200,000 clones, with about 60% observed a single time. Treatment in this sample: oral pan-JAK inhibitor, 5-10 mg twice daily. The input for sequencing was CD8+ T cells sorted from blood, taken at week 24, from a patient treated with tofacitinib. The receptor was isolated from a human donor with alopecia areata. The genes are TRBV5-6 and TRBJ2-7; a weak D match, TRBD2 (6 bases). CDR3 loop: CASSIGRSREQYF. CDR3 coding DNA: TGTGCCAGCAGCATAGGGAGGTCGCGCGAGCAGTACTTC.